This TCR beta chain is drawn from a study of post-analysis software for immune sequencing data. The V gene lost 0 bases and the J gene lost 2 bases, with 5 bases spanning the gap. CDR1 and CDR2 (germline): SGHTA, FQGNSA. The CDR3 is 15 amino acids. General study findings and limits: TRBV5-6, TRBV5-1 and TRBV20-1 belonged to a set of about five TRBV segments that were more frequent in patients than controls. Controls showed significantly higher normalized Chao1 diversity than did multiple sclerosis patients.

This clonotype was observed a handful of times. Its antigen is still unknown. Included in the TCR beta cDNA libraries were unique molecular identifiers. TCRdb analysed the PCR reads with MiXCR anew, one entry per CDR3 protein. Of 750,000 to 900,000 distinct CDR3 sequences in the sample, approximately 44% were seen once. This chain joins TRBV7-2 and TRBJ2-6; D ambiguous. The sample was blood. This sequence was found in a girl aged 5-17 years with multiple sclerosis. Written as DNA, the CDR3 is TGTGCCAGCAGCTTAGCAGCGCCTGGGGCCAACGTCCTGACTTTC. This codes for CASSLAAPGANVLTF.